This T cell receptor beta chain was identified in a study of control samples from healthy donors and cancer patients. Produced via immunoSEQ multiplex PCR; TCRdb's table is partial and in-frame only. The sample shows 150,000 to 200,000 clones, roughly 91% of them seen only once. Germline loops: CDR1 MNHEY, CDR2 SVGAGI. The CDR3 extends over 13 amino acids. With 5 bases removed from V and 0 bases from J, the gap between germline ends came to 4 bases. Sequenced: blood. This clonotype was sampled from a woman in her 30s in good health. The J gene is TRBJ1-4, the V gene TRBV6-5, with D unclear. CDR3: CASSLTTNEKLFF. CDR3 sequence (DNA): TGTGCCAGCAGTCTCACAACTAATGAAAAACTGTTTTTT.